The sequence of this TCR beta chain was determined in a study of shared clonotypes between healthy human individuals. Findings and caveats of the study: Clonotype sharing among donors was expected to depend on sequencing depth.

The study drew its donors from healthy HIV-negative adults without recent acute infections or vaccinations. There are a few counts of this clone. Its antigen is unidentified. The assay was immunoSEQ multiplex PCR, and TCRdb's table has in-frame clones only and misses some. The data contain 2 million to 2.5 million clones, just over 90% of them singletons. The specimen sequenced was naive CD4+ T cells from PBMCs. Subset reported: CD45RA+ positively selected. This TCR derives from a man aged 18 to 29 in good health. Some clones in this sample may be carry-over from other donors' samples.

Written as DNA, the CDR3 is TGTGCCAGCAGCGCACAGCCGAACACTGAAGCTTTCTTT. Protein: CASSAQPNTEAFF. The rearrangement joins TRBV7-3 to TRBJ1-1, with unresolved D. Germline-derived CDR1 and CDR2 are SGHTA and FQGTGA. The CDR3 covers 13 residues. With 5 bases removed from V and 1 base from J, the gap between germline ends came to 8 bases.